This TCR beta chain is from a study of beta chain features in type 1 diabetes. Study at large: Patients shared similar age, gender and cell yields with healthy donors. The study, taken as a whole, reports: In cDNA sequencing, cells with high TCR expression could be over-represented. Short templates might get an advantage during PCR, and this would be equal in patients and controls.

Sorting of CD4+ naive, central memory, regulatory and stem cell-like memory cells was performed via CD45RO/CCR7/CD25/CD127/CD95/CD27. Germline assignment: CDR1 SGDLS and CDR2 YYNGEE. Trimming took off 3 bases at V and 5 bases at J, with 8 bases between the two ends. CDR3 length: 12 amino acids. The sequenced template was cDNA made from the entire isolated RNA. TCRdb's table, derived via immunoSEQ multiplex PCR, lists solely in-frame clones and lacks some. The sample shows approximately 340,000 clones, approximately 16% of them seen only once. With respect to this clone: As yet, its antigen is unknown.

This TCR was sampled from a woman between 18 and 29 years old in good health. This rearrangement joins TRBV9 to TRBJ1-2; possibly TRBD1 for D (5 bases). Sequenced: naive CD4+ T cells from blood. CDR3: CASSGSGYGYTF. Here the CDR3 DNA reads TGTGCCAGCAGCGGTTCAGGGTATGGCTACACCTTC.